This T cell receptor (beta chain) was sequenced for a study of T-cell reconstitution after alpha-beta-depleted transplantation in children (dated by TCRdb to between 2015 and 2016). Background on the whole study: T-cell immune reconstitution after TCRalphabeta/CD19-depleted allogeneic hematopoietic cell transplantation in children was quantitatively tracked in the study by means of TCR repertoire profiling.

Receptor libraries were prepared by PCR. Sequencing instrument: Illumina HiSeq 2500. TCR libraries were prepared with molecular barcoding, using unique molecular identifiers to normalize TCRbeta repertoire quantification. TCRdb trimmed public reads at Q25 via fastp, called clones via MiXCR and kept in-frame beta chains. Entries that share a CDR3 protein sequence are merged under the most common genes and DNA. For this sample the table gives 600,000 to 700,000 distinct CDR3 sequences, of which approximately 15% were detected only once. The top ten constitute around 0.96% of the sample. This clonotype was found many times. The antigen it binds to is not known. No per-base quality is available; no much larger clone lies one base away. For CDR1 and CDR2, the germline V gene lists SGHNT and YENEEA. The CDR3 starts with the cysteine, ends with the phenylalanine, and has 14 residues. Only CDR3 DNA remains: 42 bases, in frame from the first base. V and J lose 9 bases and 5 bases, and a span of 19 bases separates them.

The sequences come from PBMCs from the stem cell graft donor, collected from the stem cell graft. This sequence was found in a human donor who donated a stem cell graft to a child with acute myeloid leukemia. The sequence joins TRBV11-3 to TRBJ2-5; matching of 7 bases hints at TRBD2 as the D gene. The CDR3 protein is CASGLAGAPETQYF. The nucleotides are TGTGCCAGTGGATTGGCGGGGGCCCCCGAGACCCAGTACTTC.